The text below deals with one T cell receptor beta chain. The data derive from a study of control samples from healthy donors and cancer patients. CDR1 and CDR2 (germline): MNHEY, SVGEGT. This CDR3 spans 17 amino acids. Trimming took off 2 bases at V and 5 bases at J, with 21 bases between the two ends. The protocol was immunoSEQ multiplex PCR, while the TCRdb copy is restricted to in-frame clones and leaves out a portion. The table has 95,000 to 150,000 clones, roughly nine tenths seen once. This TCR came from a woman between 18 and 29 years old in good health. The chain joins TRBV6-2 or TRBV6-3 to TRBJ1-1; D is perhaps TRBD1 (6 bases). Sequencing was carried out using blood. DNA for the CDR3: TGTGCCAGCAGTTACGGACATGGGGGGCCAAGAAATACTGAAGCTTTCTTT. It translates to CASSYGHGGPRNTEAFF.